The T cell receptor (beta chain) under discussion was sequenced for a study of cytomegalovirus exposure and HLA in healthy donors. Findings and limits, study-wide: TCR beta chains numbering more than 150 were designated cytomegalovirus-associated. CMV antigen specificity of a few CMV-associated chains was confirmed in vitro. Most TCR sequences were seen very rarely across donors, but some public TCRs occurred in many. Reported results showed that the classifier diagnosed cytomegalovirus status with high specificity and sensitivity.

Method: immunoSEQ multiplex PCR; TCRdb's copy keeps in-frame clones and lacks some. The data show roughly 220,000 clones, around 80% seen once. Germline V gene lookup returns CDR1 SQVTM and CDR2 ANQGSEA. The CDR3 has 17 residues. V was trimmed by 0 bases and J by 0 bases, leaving 17 bases between them. This clone was recorded only once. The antigen is undetermined. The specimen was PBMCs. The chain couples TRBV29-1 to TRBJ1-1; D is uncertain. This receptor was identified in a woman in her twenties or thirties in good health and CMV-seropositive. Here the CDR3 DNA reads TGCAGCGTTGAAGATCTGACAACTCAAACTGTGAACACTGAAGCTTTCTTT. Translated, it gives CSVEDLTTQTVNTEAFF.